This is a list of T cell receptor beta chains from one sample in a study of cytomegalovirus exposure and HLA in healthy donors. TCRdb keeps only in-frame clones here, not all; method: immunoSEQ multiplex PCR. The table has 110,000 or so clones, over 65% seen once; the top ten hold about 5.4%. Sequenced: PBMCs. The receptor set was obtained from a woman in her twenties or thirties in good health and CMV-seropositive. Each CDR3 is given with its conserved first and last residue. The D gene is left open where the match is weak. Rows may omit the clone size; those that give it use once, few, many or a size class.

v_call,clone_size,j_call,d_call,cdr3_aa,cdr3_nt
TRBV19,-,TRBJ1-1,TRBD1,CASKSEGAAEAFF,TGTGCCAGTAAATCCGAGGGGGCTGCGGAAGCTTTCTTT
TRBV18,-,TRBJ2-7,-,CASSPPSRYEQYF,TGTGCCAGCTCACCACCGTCGCGATACGAGCAGTACTTC
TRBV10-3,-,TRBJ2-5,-,CAISSGLQETQYF,TGTGCCATCAGTTCAGGACTACAAGAGACCCAGTACTTC
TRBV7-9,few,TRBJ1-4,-,CATDLWGGGDEKLFF,TGTGCCACCGACCTCTGGGGGGGAGGGGATGAAAAACTGTTTTTT
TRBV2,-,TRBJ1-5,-,CASGVNQPQHF,TGTGCCAGCGGAGTGAATCAGCCCCAGCATTTT
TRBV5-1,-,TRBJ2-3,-,CASSLEGGVGDTQYF,TGCGCCAGCAGCTTGGAGGGAGGAGTGGGAGATACGCAGTATTTT
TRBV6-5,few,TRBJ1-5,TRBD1,CASSRTGRNQPQHF,TGTGCCAGCAGTCGGACAGGGCGGAATCAGCCCCAGCATTTT
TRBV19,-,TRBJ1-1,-,CASSTGGTVLRGEAFF,TGTGCCAGTAGTACGGGGGGGACCGTCTTGAGAGGTGAAGCTTTCTTT
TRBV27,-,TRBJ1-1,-,CASSPGLYTEAFF,TGTGCCAGCAGTCCGGGACTCTACACTGAAGCTTTCTTT
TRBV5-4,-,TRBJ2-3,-,CASSQSTDTQYF,TGTGCCAGCAGCCAAAGCACAGATACGCAGTATTTT
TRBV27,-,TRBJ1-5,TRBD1,CASSPADRGNQPQHF,TGTGCCAGCAGTCCAGCAGACAGGGGCAATCAGCCCCAGCATTTT
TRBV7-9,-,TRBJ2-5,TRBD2,CSSSSSGGETQYF,TGTTCCAGCAGCTCTAGCGGGGGGGAGACCCAGTACTTC
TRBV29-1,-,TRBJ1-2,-,CSVEGRLNGYTF,TGCAGCGTTGAGGGCAGGCTCAATGGCTACACCTTC
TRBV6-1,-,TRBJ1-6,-,CASRDRFSDHSPLHF,TGTGCCAGCAGGGACAGATTCTCCGATCATTCACCCCTCCACTTT
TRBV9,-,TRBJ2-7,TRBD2,CASSPSSGVIYEQYF,TGTGCCAGCAGCCCCTCTAGCGGTGTAATCTACGAGCAGTACTTC
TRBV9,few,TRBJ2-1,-,CASSVATGQGGDVRFF,TGTGCCAGCAGCGTAGCTACCGGGCAGGGAGGTGATGTTCGGTTCTTC
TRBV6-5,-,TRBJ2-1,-,CASSYSELPFTNEQFF,TGTGCCAGCAGTTACTCAGAACTACCGTTTACCAATGAGCAGTTCTTC
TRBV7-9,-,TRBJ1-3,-,CASSPQTDGNTIYF,TGTGCCAGCAGCCCGCAGACAGACGGAAACACCATATATTTT
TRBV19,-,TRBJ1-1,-,CASSDHSYRFMNTEAFF,TGTGCCAGTAGTGACCACTCATACAGATTTATGAACACTGAAGCTTTCTTT
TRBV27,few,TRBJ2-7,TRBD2,CASSAGLAVYEQYF,TGTGCCAGCAGTGCGGGACTAGCGGTCTACGAGCAGTACTTC
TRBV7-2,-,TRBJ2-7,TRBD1,CASSLGTGFYEQYF,TGTGCCAGCAGTTTAGGGACAGGGTTTTACGAGCAGTACTTC
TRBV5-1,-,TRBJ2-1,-,CASSYRLSSYNEQFF,TGCGCCAGCAGCTATAGACTAAGCTCCTACAATGAGCAGTTCTTC
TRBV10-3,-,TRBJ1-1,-,CAISELQGTEAFF,TGTGCCATCAGTGAACTACAGGGCACTGAAGCTTTCTTT
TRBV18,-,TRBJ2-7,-,CASSRDQGPGYEQYF,TGTGCCAGCTCACGCGATCAGGGGCCGGGTTACGAGCAGTACTTC
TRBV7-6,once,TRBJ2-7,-,CASSPGGRSYEQYF,TGTGCCAGCAGCCCCGGGGGTCGGTCCTACGAGCAGTACTTC
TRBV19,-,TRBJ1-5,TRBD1,CASRDRPNQPQHF,TGTGCCAGTAGGGACAGGCCGAATCAGCCCCAGCATTTT
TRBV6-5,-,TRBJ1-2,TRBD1,CASSPGTGGVYGYTF,TGTGCCAGCAGCCCCGGGACAGGGGGCGTCTATGGCTACACCTTC
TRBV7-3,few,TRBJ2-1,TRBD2,CASSFILAVSYNEQFF,TGTGCCAGCAGCTTCATCCTAGCGGTCTCCTACAATGAGCAGTTCTTC
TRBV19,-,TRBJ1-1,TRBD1,CASSNTGTGTEAFF,TGTGCCAGTAGCAATACCGGGACAGGGACCGAAGCTTTCTTT
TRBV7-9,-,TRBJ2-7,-,CASSVPKTAGLYEQYF,TGTGCCAGCAGCGTACCCAAAACAGCAGGTCTCTACGAGCAGTACTTC
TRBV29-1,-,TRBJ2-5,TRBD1,CSERQGETQYF,TGCAGCGAACGACAGGGAGAGACCCAGTACTTC
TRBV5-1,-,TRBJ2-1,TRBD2,CASSVGGYNEQFF,TGCGCCAGCTCCGTGGGGGGGTACAATGAGCAGTTCTTC
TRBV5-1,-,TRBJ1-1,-,CASSRTPGQSNTEAFF,TGCGCCAGCAGCCGTACGCCCGGACAGAGTAACACTGAAGCTTTCTTT
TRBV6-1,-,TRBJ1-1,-,CASSLLQGNTEAFF,TGTGCCAGCAGCTTACTCCAGGGGAACACTGAAGCTTTCTTT
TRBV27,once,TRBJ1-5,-,CASSFSSNQPQHF,TGTGCCAGCAGTTTCTCGAGCAATCAGCCCCAGCATTTT
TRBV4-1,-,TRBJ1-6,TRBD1,CASSQDLQGGGYNSPLHF,TGCGCCAGCAGCCAAGATCTTCAGGGGGGAGGATATAATTCACCCCTCCACTTT
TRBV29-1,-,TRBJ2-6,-,CSVVVSSGANVLTF,TGCAGCGTTGTAGTGAGCTCTGGGGCCAACGTCCTGACTTTC
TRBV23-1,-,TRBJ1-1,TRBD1,CASREQGLNTEAFF,TGCGCCAGCAGAGAACAGGGGTTGAACACTGAAGCTTTCTTT
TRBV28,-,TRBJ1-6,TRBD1,CASSRDRGVSPLHF,TGTGCCAGCAGTCGGGACAGGGGTGTTTCACCCCTCCACTTT
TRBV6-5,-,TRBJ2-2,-,CASSYRDTGELFF,TGTGCCAGCAGTTACCGTGACACCGGGGAGCTGTTTTTT
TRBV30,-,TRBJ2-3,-,CAWSAGGVTDTQYF,TGTGCCTGGAGTGCGGGCGGGGTCACAGATACGCAGTATTTT
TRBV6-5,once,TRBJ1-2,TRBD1,CASSSFQGQGSVYTF,TGTGCCAGCAGTTCTTTCCAGGGACAGGGCTCGGTCTACACCTTC
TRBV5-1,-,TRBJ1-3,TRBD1,CATGTGDGNTIYF,TGCGCCACGGGGACAGGGGACGGAAACACCATATATTTT
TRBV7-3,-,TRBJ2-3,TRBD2,CASSRTSGESDTQYF,TGTGCCAGCAGTCGAACTAGCGGGGAGTCAGATACGCAGTATTTT
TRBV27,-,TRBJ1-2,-,CASSRGGFYGYTF,TGTGCCAGCAGTAGGGGGGGATTCTATGGCTACACCTTC
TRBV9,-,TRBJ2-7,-,CASSTKGQILGEQYF,TGTGCCAGCAGTACTAAAGGACAGATCCTTGGCGAGCAGTACTTC
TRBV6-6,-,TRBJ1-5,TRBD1,CASSLLTQGGQPQHF,TGTGCCAGCAGTTTACTGACCCAGGGGGGTCAGCCCCAGCATTTT
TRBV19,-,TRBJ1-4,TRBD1,CARGGQVRQCKLFF,TGTGCCAGGGGTGGACAGGTCCGGCAATGTAAACTGTTTTTT
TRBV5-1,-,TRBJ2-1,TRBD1,CASSLLTGVLWGEQFF,TGCGCCAGCAGCTTGTTGACAGGGGTCCTTTGGGGTGAGCAGTTCTTC
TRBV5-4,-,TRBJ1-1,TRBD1,CASSPTGAANTEAFF,TGTGCCAGCAGCCCAACAGGGGCAGCAAACACTGAAGCTTTCTTT